This is a list of T cell receptor beta chains from one sample in a study of T-cell memory formation after mild COVID-19. TCRdb independently ran MiXCR on the 5' RACE reads; one entry per CDR3 protein. The table includes 350,000 to 450,000 distinct CDR3 sequences, around 24% detected once. Material for sequencing was PBMCs or a T cell subset sorted from them (not recorded which). These receptors all come from an adult woman who had mild COVID-19 (a few samples of this study predate the infection). Cell type and time point are not known. Each CDR3 is given with its conserved first and last residue. The D gene is left open where the match is weak. The size entry is marked missing in some rows and otherwise reads once, few, many or a size class.

DNA: TGTGCCAGCAGTGGAGAGACCACCGGGGAGCTGTTTTTT
CDR3: CASSGETTGELFF
J: TRBJ2-2
V: TRBV2
size: few
D: .

DNA: TGTGCCAGCTCACCGGCGGGACAGGGGAGTTCACCCCTCCACTTT
CDR3: CASSPAGQGSSPLHF
J: TRBJ1-6
V: TRBV18
size: .
D: TRBD1

DNA: TGTGCCAGCAGCGTCAATTCCGGGATTAGTAGCGGGGAGCTGTTTTTT
CDR3: CASSVNSGISSGELFF
J: TRBJ2-2
V: TRBV7-9
size: .
D: .

DNA: TGTGCCAGCAGCCCCGGGCCTAGCCGGAACTACGAGCAGTACTTC
CDR3: CASSPGPSRNYEQYF
J: TRBJ2-7
V: TRBV7-2
size: many
D: .

DNA: TGTGCCAGCAGTCTCGTGACAGGGGGCCTGGGATATGGCTACACCTTC
CDR3: CASSLVTGGLGYGYTF
J: TRBJ1-2
V: TRBV28
size: .
D: TRBD1

DNA: TGCAGTGCTAGCTTTGGCGAGCGGACAGGGCGGCAAACTAGGGGCCAGCCCCAGCATTTT
CDR3: CSASFGERTGRQTRGQPQHF
J: TRBJ1-5
V: TRBV20-1
size: .
D: TRBD1

DNA: TGCAGTGCTAGTATAGGGGCGAAAAACATTCAGTACTTC
CDR3: CSASIGAKNIQYF
J: TRBJ2-4
V: TRBV20-1
size: .
D: .

DNA: TGTGCCAGCAGCCACTTGGGCGGGGGGGCCTACAATGAGCAGTTCTTC
CDR3: CASSHLGGGAYNEQFF
J: TRBJ2-1
V: TRBV3-1
size: .
D: TRBD2

DNA: TGCGCCAGCGGCCGGGACAGGAGACCTGGAGATACGCAGTATTTT
CDR3: CASGRDRRPGDTQYF
J: TRBJ2-3
V: TRBV5-1
size: .
D: TRBD1

DNA: TGTGCCAGCAGCGTACGGGCCGCGAAATATGAAAAACTGTTTTTT
CDR3: CASSVRAAKYEKLFF
J: TRBJ1-4
V: TRBV7-9
size: .
D: .

DNA: TGTGCCAGCGGGGAGGACATTGACTACGAGCAGTACTTC
CDR3: CASGEDIDYEQYF
J: TRBJ2-7
V: TRBV6-2/TRBV6-3
size: few
D: .

DNA: TGTGCCAGCTATACCCCTTGGGGGGCTCCCTACAATGAGCAGTTCTTC
CDR3: CASYTPWGAPYNEQFF
J: TRBJ2-1
V: TRBV18
size: .
D: .

DNA: TGTGCCATCGGGACAGGGGAGTACTACGAGCAGTACTTC
CDR3: CAIGTGEYYEQYF
J: TRBJ2-7
V: TRBV10-3
size: few
D: TRBD1

DNA: TGTGCCAGCAGCTTTCGGGCCGCAAATGAAAAACTGTTTTTT
CDR3: CASSFRAANEKLFF
J: TRBJ1-4
V: TRBV7-2
size: .
D: .

DNA: TGTGCCAGCAGCTCGAATCAAATGGATACGCAGTATTTT
CDR3: CASSSNQMDTQYF
J: TRBJ2-3
V: TRBV7-9
size: .
D: .

DNA: TGTGCCAGCAGCCCACACCTCGCGGGGGGTAACACCGGGGAGCTGTTTTTT
CDR3: CASSPHLAGGNTGELFF
J: TRBJ2-2
V: TRBV9
size: .
D: TRBD2

DNA: TGCGCCAGCAGCCCACCGGGACGGCTGTCCTACGAGCAGTACTTC
CDR3: CASSPPGRLSYEQYF
J: TRBJ2-7
V: TRBV5-1
size: .
D: .

DNA: TGTGCCACCAGCTGGACCCCTGGCCGAGAAAAACTGTTTTTT
CDR3: CATSWTPGREKLFF
J: TRBJ1-4
V: TRBV15
size: once
D: .

DNA: TGTGCCAGCAGCCAGGAAGGGGGCCGAGGAGGAAACACCATATATTTT
CDR3: CASSQEGGRGGNTIYF
J: TRBJ1-3
V: TRBV7-6
size: few
D: TRBD1

DNA: TGTGCCAGCAGCCAACGCCGGACAGGGACCACCGGGGAGCTGTTTTTT
CDR3: CASSQRRTGTTGELFF
J: TRBJ2-2
V: TRBV3-1
size: few
D: TRBD1

DNA: TGCGCCAGCAGCCCCCTGGGCTCCTACGAGCAGTACTTC
CDR3: CASSPLGSYEQYF
J: TRBJ2-7
V: TRBV10-2
size: many
D: .

DNA: TGTGCCAGCACCCATGAGGGTGTCGGCAATCAGCCCCAGCATTTT
CDR3: CASTHEGVGNQPQHF
J: TRBJ1-5
V: TRBV7-8
size: few
D: .

DNA: TGCGCCAGCAGCCAAGCCGTCCTAGCGGGGGGTTCAGATACGCAGTATTTT
CDR3: CASSQAVLAGGSDTQYF
J: TRBJ2-3
V: TRBV4-1
size: few
D: TRBD2

DNA: TGTGCCAGCAGAGTGGGCCTGTCCTACGAGCAGTACTTC
CDR3: CASRVGLSYEQYF
J: TRBJ2-7
V: TRBV6-6
size: .
D: .

DNA: TGTGCCAGCAGAATAGCAGTTCAAACAGATACGCAGTATTTT
CDR3: CASRIAVQTDTQYF
J: TRBJ2-3
V: TRBV12-3/TRBV12-4
size: few
D: .

DNA: TGTGCCAGCAGCGACGGGAGTTCAGATACGCAGTATTTT
CDR3: CASSDGSSDTQYF
J: TRBJ2-3
V: TRBV5-6
size: .
D: .

DNA: TGCGCCAGCACCTCCGTATTAAGCTCCTACAATGAGCAGTTCTTC
CDR3: CASTSVLSSYNEQFF
J: TRBJ2-1
V: TRBV4-1
size: few
D: .

DNA: TGTGCCAGCAGCTTGTTAGGGCTAGCCTCCAATGAGCAGTTCTTC
CDR3: CASSLLGLASNEQFF
J: TRBJ2-1
V: TRBV7-2
size: few
D: .

DNA: TGTGCCAGCAGTTTAACAGGACAGCCCCTCTCTGGGGCCAACGTCCTGACTTTC
CDR3: CASSLTGQPLSGANVLTF
J: TRBJ2-6
V: TRBV27
size: .
D: .

DNA: TGTGCCAGCAGTCCCCGAGGGACCGGGGAGCTGTTTTTT
CDR3: CASSPRGTGELFF
J: TRBJ2-2
V: TRBV7-9
size: many
D: .

DNA: TGTGCCAGCACCTCCGTTGAACCGTTGTTTTCACCCCTCCACTTT
CDR3: CASTSVEPLFSPLHF
J: TRBJ1-6
V: TRBV6-2/TRBV6-3
size: few
D: .

DNA: TGTGCCAGCAGTTTCGGGCCCTCGGGGTACGAGCAGTACTTC
CDR3: CASSFGPSGYEQYF
J: TRBJ2-7
V: TRBV12-3/TRBV12-4
size: few
D: .

DNA: TGTGCCAGCACCAACCAACAGGGGGTCTACGAGCAGTACTTC
CDR3: CASTNQQGVYEQYF
J: TRBJ2-7
V: TRBV7-9
size: .
D: TRBD1

DNA: TGCGCCAGCAGCTTGGAGGGGACAGCGAAGGACACCATATATTTT
CDR3: CASSLEGTAKDTIYF
J: TRBJ1-3
V: TRBV5-1
size: .
D: TRBD1

DNA: TGTGCCAGCAGCAGTTCTTGGGCGGGGCTCAACAATGAGCAGTTCTTC
CDR3: CASSSSWAGLNNEQFF
J: TRBJ2-1
V: TRBV7-8
size: .
D: .

DNA: TGTGCCTGGAGTGTTACGCAGGGGCGATCCCACTATAATTCACCCCTCCACTTT
CDR3: CAWSVTQGRSHYNSPLHF
J: TRBJ1-6
V: TRBV30
size: .
D: .

DNA: TGTGCCAGCAGCCAACCGGGATCCAACTATGGCTACACCTTC
CDR3: CASSQPGSNYGYTF
J: TRBJ1-2
V: TRBV4-2
size: many
D: .

DNA: TGTGCCAGCAGCAGGCGGGGACAGGAAGGTGAAAAACTGTTTTTT
CDR3: CASSRRGQEGEKLFF
J: TRBJ1-4
V: TRBV11-2
size: .
D: TRBD1

DNA: TGTGCCAGCAGCCTCGCCCGGGGACAGGGGACTGAGACCCAGTACTTC
CDR3: CASSLARGQGTETQYF
J: TRBJ2-5
V: TRBV7-9
size: few
D: TRBD1

DNA: TGCGCCAGCAGCCAACTCCCGAGCACCGGGGAGCTGTTTTTT
CDR3: CASSQLPSTGELFF
J: TRBJ2-2
V: TRBV4-1
size: .
D: .

DNA: TGTGCCAGCAGCCAGGAGACAGGGGAGTCCGGGGCGACGCAGTATTTT
CDR3: CASSQETGESGATQYF
J: TRBJ2-3
V: TRBV4-2
size: .
D: TRBD1

DNA: TGTGCCATCAGTGGCCTAGCCACAGATACGCAGTATTTT
CDR3: CAISGLATDTQYF
J: TRBJ2-3
V: TRBV10-3
size: many
D: .

DNA: TGTGCCAGCTCACCATCCGGGGGAAGCTATGGCTACACCTTC
CDR3: CASSPSGGSYGYTF
J: TRBJ1-2
V: TRBV18
size: many
D: .

DNA: TGCAGTGCCACCGACAGGGTTGGACATGGCTACACCTTC
CDR3: CSATDRVGHGYTF
J: TRBJ1-2
V: TRBV20-1
size: .
D: TRBD1

DNA: TGCGCCAGCAGCTTGGACGGGAACCTTGGCAATGAGCAGTTCTTC
CDR3: CASSLDGNLGNEQFF
J: TRBJ2-1
V: TRBV5-1
size: many
D: .

DNA: TGTGCCAGCAGAGCCCGAGAAAACTATGGCTACACCTTC
CDR3: CASRARENYGYTF
J: TRBJ1-2
V: TRBV12-3/TRBV12-4
size: .
D: .

DNA: TGTGCCAGCAGCTTAGGGACTAGCGGAGCCTACAATGAGCAGTTCTTC
CDR3: CASSLGTSGAYNEQFF
J: TRBJ2-1
V: TRBV11-2
size: .
D: TRBD2

DNA: TGTGCCAGCAGCCCGGACAGTGAGAACACTGAAGCTTTCTTT
CDR3: CASSPDSENTEAFF
J: TRBJ1-1
V: TRBV7-3
size: .
D: .

DNA: TGTGCCACCAGTGCCCTCCCGAATTCACCCCTCCACTTT
CDR3: CATSALPNSPLHF
J: TRBJ1-6
V: TRBV24-1
size: .
D: .

DNA: TGCGCCAGCAGCCACCGGGGAGAAAAGCAGTTCTTC
CDR3: CASSHRGEKQFF
J: TRBJ2-1
V: TRBV4-1
size: .
D: .

DNA: TGTGCCAGCAGCTTTTTGACAGGCGTCATAGATCAGCCCCAGCATTTT
CDR3: CASSFLTGVIDQPQHF
J: TRBJ1-5
V: TRBV7-8
size: .
D: .

DNA: TGTGCCAGCAGTTATCATGGGACTAGCGGGAGCTACGAGCAGTACTTC
CDR3: CASSYHGTSGSYEQYF
J: TRBJ2-7
V: TRBV6-2/TRBV6-3
size: .
D: TRBD2

DNA: TGTGCCATCAGTGAGTTATACGAGCAGTACTTC
CDR3: CAISELYEQYF
J: TRBJ2-7
V: TRBV10-3
size: .
D: .

DNA: TGTGCCTGGACGGGACTAGCGGGGAGGACCGGGGAGCTGTTTTTT
CDR3: CAWTGLAGRTGELFF
J: TRBJ2-2
V: TRBV30
size: .
D: TRBD2

DNA: TGTGCCAGCAGCTCCGCCCCGGCTGACGAGCAGTTCTTC
CDR3: CASSSAPADEQFF
J: TRBJ2-1
V: TRBV7-2
size: .
D: .

DNA: TGTGCCAGCAGTTATGCAGGGGGGTGGGACTCCTCTTACTTC
CDR3: CASSYAGGWDSSYF
J: TRBJ2-5
V: TRBV12-3/TRBV12-4
size: few
D: .

DNA: TGTGCCAGCAGCCACCTAGCGGGAGATCAGTTCTTC
CDR3: CASSHLAGDQFF
J: TRBJ2-1
V: TRBV4-2
size: few
D: TRBD2